The T cell receptor beta chain under discussion was sequenced for a study of blood T cell repertoires in COVID-19. The overall study: Sites across the United States, Italy and Spain contributed samples from acute and convalescent COVID-19.

Study members were between about 18 and 95 years old and lived in 25 or so US regions. Self-reported history from a screening survey and questionnaire set each donor's cohort. Method: immunoSEQ multiplex PCR; TCRdb's copy keeps in-frame clones and lacks some. The profile shows hundreds of thousands of clones, about 86% of them singletons. The CDR3 spans 14 residues. Trimming removed 3 bases from V and 4 bases from J, with 10 bases in between. Germline CDR1 reads LGHDT; CDR2 reads YNNKEL (reference sequence). The TCR sequence derives from a man aged 25-40 years with acute COVID-19. Sequenced material: PBMCs or T cells enriched from blood (not recorded which). The chain carries TRBV3-1 (or the pseudogene TRBV3-2) and TRBJ1-3; D gene uncertain. CDR3 in DNA: TGTGCCAGCAGCCAGGCGTCAGGAGGAAACACCATATATTTT. Translating gives CASSQASGGNTIYF.